Listed below are T cell receptor beta chains from one sample, sequenced in a study of graft-versus-host responses after intestinal transplantation. Clones were sequenced by immunoSEQ multiplex PCR, and TCRdb holds only the in-frame ones, with some missing. The table records some 46,000 clones, 85% to 95% of them present only once. The sequences come from PBMCs, collected more than 750 days after a first intestinal transplant, on the day of a second. The receptors were gathered from a human patient who received an intestinal transplant, so some T cells may come from the graft donor. The CDR3 runs from the conserved cysteine through the conserved F or W. A D gene is named only where the DNA matches it firmly. Some rows have no size entry. The others give once, few or many, or a class for an expanded clone.

d_gene | j_gene | abundance | v_gene | CDR3nt | CDR3aa
TRBD2 | TRBJ2-7 | . | TRBV14 | TGTGCCAGCAGCCAAGAGGGGCGCGGGAGGAGGTCCTACGAGCAGTACTTC | CASSQEGRGRRSYEQYF
. | TRBJ1-5 | . | TRBV19 | TGTGCCAGTAGTGTCAGGGGTGCAGGCAATCAGCCCCAGCATTTT | CASSVRGAGNQPQHF
. | TRBJ2-1 | . | TRBV9 | TGTGCCAGCAGCGTAGGTCTAGCCTCCACCAATGAGCAGTTCTTC | CASSVGLASTNEQFF
. | TRBJ2-6 | . | TRBV18 | TGTGCCAGCTCACCACTACCGCAAGCTGGGGCCAACGTCCTGACTTTC | CASSPLPQAGANVLTF
. | TRBJ2-6 | . | TRBV19 | TGTGCCCCTAGAGGGGGTCCGTCCCTGACTTTC | CAPRGGPSLTF
. | TRBJ1-3 | . | TRBV2 | TGTGCCAGCAGTGAAATAAGCAGCTCTGGAAACACCATATATTTT | CASSEISSSGNTIYF
. | TRBJ2-3 | . | TRBV5-4 | TGTGCCAGCAGCTTTATGACAGGGAGGGTCACAGATACGCAGTATTTT | CASSFMTGRVTDTQYF
TRBD2 | TRBJ2-1 | . | TRBV9 | TGTGCCAGCCGGGGGCCGGGAGGGCTGGATGAGCAGTTCTTC | CASRGPGGLDEQFF
. | TRBJ1-1 | few | TRBV6-6 | TGTGCCAGCAGTTTCAGGGAAGGAGACACTGAAGCTTTCTTT | CASSFREGDTEAFF
. | TRBJ2-7 | . | TRBV6-5 | TGTGCCAGCAGTTCCACAGCGGAACCGGCCTACGAGCAGTACTTC | CASSSTAEPAYEQYF
TRBD1 | TRBJ2-1 | once | TRBV9 | TGTGCCAGCAGCCTATCGACAGGGGGGAGCTACAATGAGCAGTTCTTC | CASSLSTGGSYNEQFF
. | TRBJ2-7 | . | TRBV11-2 | TGTGCCAGCAGCCTAGACAGACCCACCCCCTACGAGCAGTACTTC | CASSLDRPTPYEQYF
. | TRBJ2-1 | . | TRBV6-5 | TGTGCCAGCCGTCCCGGGACTCCCCACTACAATGAGCAGTTCTTC | CASRPGTPHYNEQFF
. | TRBJ2-5 | . | TRBV19 | TGTGCCAGTAGCGGAGGGCTCGGGGAGACCCAGTACTTC | CASSGGLGETQYF